Below are 11 T cell receptor beta chains sequenced from a single sample in a study of shared clonotypes between healthy human individuals. Clones were read by immunoSEQ multiplex PCR, and TCRdb kept only the in-frame ones, dropping some. Of 2 million to 2.5 million clones in the sample, more than 80% are singletons; the top ten hold about 0.39%. Input material: naive CD4+ T cells from PBMCs. Subset: CD45RA+ positively selected. These receptor sequences come from a man aged 18 to 29 in good health. Some clones in this sample may be carry-over from other donors' samples.

The chain joins TRBV28 to TRBJ2-7; unclear D gene. Trimming pared 8 bases from V and 4 bases from J, leaving 15 bases between. Germline V gives CDR1 MDHEN, CDR2 SYDVKM. The CDR3 is made up of 13 amino acids. The CDR3, as DNA: TGTGCCAGCGGCTCGACACCTACTTACGAGCAGTACTTC. It codes for CASGSTPTYEQYF. The full variable domain, in which reference TRBV28 and TRBJ2-7 provide the parts outside the CDR3, is DVKVTQSSRYLVKRTGEKVFLECVQDMDHENMFWYRQDPGLGLRLIYFSYDVKMKEKGDIPEGYSVSREKKERFSLILESASTNQTSMYLCASGSTPTYEQYFGPGTRLTVT.

This rearrangement joins TRBV18 to TRBJ2-2, with TRBD2 identical over 8 bases. Germline CDR1 is KGHSH and CDR2 is LQKENI. The V segment lost 2 bases and the J segment 1 base; nucleotides outside the gene matches: 3. CDR3 length equals 16 residues. Here the CDR3 DNA reads TGTGCCAGCTCACCAGGGACTAGTTGGAACACCGGGGAGCTGTTTTTT. This translates into CASSPGTSWNTGELFF.

The rearrangement uses TRBV5-4 and TRBJ2-6, with D maybe TRBD2 (5 bases). Germline lookup yields CDR1 SGHNT and CDR2 YYREEE (reference sequence). The V end was cut by 4 bases, the J end by 8 bases, with 16 bases between. The CDR3 is 15 amino acids. The DNA of the CDR3 is TGTGCCAGCAGCCAGACCGTACCGGGGACCAACGTCCTGACTTTC. Translated: CASSQTVPGTNVLTF.

The CDR3 DNA reads as TGTGCCAGCAGCTCCACCGGGACTAGCGCTTACAATGAGCAGTTCTTC. It is translated as CASSSTGTSAYNEQFF. The gene calls are TRBV11-3 and TRBJ2-1; TRBD2 aligns across 10 bases. The CDR3 is 16 amino acids. CDR1 is SGHNT and CDR2 is YENEEA in the germline V gene. V dropped 4 bases and J dropped 4; count of bases not matched to a gene: 7. The entire variable domain, with the rest obtained from reference TRBV11-3 and TRBJ2-1, is as follows: EAGVVQSPRYKIIEKKQPVAFWCNPISGHNTLYWYLQNLGQGPELLIRYENEEAVDDSQLPKDRFSAERLKGVDSTLKIQPAELGDSAVYLCASSSTGTSAYNEQFFGPGTRLTVL.

The DNA for the CDR3 is TGTGCCAGCAGCCGACCCGTGGTTAGCAATCAGCCCCAGCATTTT. Translation gives CASSRPVVSNQPQHF. The chain employs TRBV28 and TRBJ1-5; D is unresolved. The V gene's germline CDR1 is MDHEN and CDR2 SYDVKM. V lost 6 bases and J lost 0, with 12 bases in between. The CDR3 spans 15 residues. The full variable domain, with the rest looked up from reference TRBV28 and TRBJ1-5, is DVKVTQSSRYLVKRTGEKVFLECVQDMDHENMFWYRQDPGLGLRLIYFSYDVKMKEKGDIPEGYSVSREKKERFSLILESASTNQTSMYLCASSRPVVSNQPQHFGDGTRLSIL.

This clone was seen a handful of times. The chain has TRBV2 and TRBJ1-1; 8 bases fit TRBD1. The CDR3 has 14 amino acids. Germline lookup yields CDR1 SNHLY and CDR2 FYNNEI. J was trimmed by 11 bases and V by 6 bases; bases with no gene match: 14. CDR3 loop: CASRDSGTGPGAFF. CDR3 DNA sequence: TGTGCCAGCAGGGATTCCGGGACAGGTCCAGGGGCTTTCTTT.

The rearrangement links TRBV6-1 to TRBJ2-7; possible D gene TRBD2, 5 bases. CDR1 is MNHNS and CDR2 is SASEGT in the germline V gene. The CDR3 spans 14 residues. Trimming shortened V by 6 bases and J by 2 bases, and 14 bases separated the two germline ends. The DNA of the CDR3 is TGTGCCAGCAGCCTCGGGGTGGCGACCTACGAGCAGTACTTC. This translates into CASSLGVATYEQYF.

The chain recombines TRBV28 with TRBJ2-2; D is unresolved. V was shortened by 6 bases and J by 7 bases, with 6 bases between the two germline ends. CDR3 length: 11 amino acids. Germline lookup yields CDR1 MDHEN and CDR2 SYDVKM. CDR3 coding DNA: TGTGCCAGCAGGACGATCGGGGAGCTGTTTTTT. This gives the protein CASRTIGELFF.

The gene calls are TRBV2 and TRBJ2-5; D call uncertain. Deletions cut 11 bases from V and 5 bases from J, with 21 bases between. The CDR3 is 14 residues long. In germline, CDR1 is SNHLY, CDR2 FYNNEI. The CDR3 here is CALDRALLKETQYF. The CDR3 DNA reads TGTGCCCTCGACCGGGCCCTACTGAAGGAGACCCAGTACTTC.

Concerning this clone: Sequence at one end of the junction differs from germline and may be a read error. The chain has TRBV27 and TRBJ2-4; no clear D. Germline V gene data show CDR1 as MNHEY and CDR2 as SMNVEV (reference sequence). The CDR3 runs 15 residues. CDR3 residues: CANSLSLLAKNIQYF. CDR3 DNA: TGTGCCAACAGTTTATCCCTCCTAGCCAAAAACATTCAGTACTTC.

The J gene is TRBJ2-1, the V gene TRBV5-4; 12 bases line up with TRBD2. CDR3 length: 15 residues. Germline CDR1 is SGHNT and CDR2 is YYREEE (reference sequence). Unmatched junction bases numbered 7, after V lost 5 bases and J lost 7 bases. This chain's CDR3 is CASRETSGSWNEQFF. CDR3 nucleotides: TGTGCCAGCAGGGAGACTAGCGGGAGTTGGAATGAGCAGTTCTTC.